This is a list of T cell receptor beta chains from one sample in a study of read filtering for tumor transcriptome and immune sequencing. TCRdb used MiXCR to reprocess the reads, holding one entry per CDR3 protein. The sample records roughly 41,000 distinct CDR3 sequences, about an eighth being singletons. The sequenced sample consisted of a population of CD138-negative cells sorted from bone marrow. The receptors were sampled from a donor aged 40 or over with multiple myeloma. CDR3s include the opening cysteine and the closing phenylalanine or tryptophan. Fields, in order: clone size, V gene, D gene, J gene, CDR3 DNA, CDR3 protein. The D gene is left open where the match is weak. The size entry is marked missing in some rows and otherwise reads once, few, many or a size class.

>few|TRBV3-1|NA|TRBJ2-2
TGTGCCAGCAGCCAAAGGACTGCTATCGGGGAGCTGTTTTTT
CASSQRTAIGELFF
>many|TRBV20-1|NA|TRBJ2-1
TGCAGTGCTCCGGAGGGGATTAAGCAGTTCTTC
CSAPEGIKQFF
>many|TRBV20-1|NA|TRBJ2-3
TGCAGTGCTAGTTCGGAGTGGTCTACTTCGGCGGATACGCAGTATTTT
CSASSEWSTSADTQYF
>many|TRBV12-3/TRBV12-4|NA|TRBJ1-4
TGTGCCAGCAGCTCGGGGTTGCAGGCTAATGAAAAACTGTTTTTT
CASSSGLQANEKLFF
>many|TRBV5-6|NA|TRBJ2-2
TGTGCCAGCAGCTTGGCTCCCTGGACGGGGAAACCCGGGGAGCTGTTTTTT
CASSLAPWTGKPGELFF
>NA|TRBV6-2/TRBV6-3|NA|TRBJ2-7
TGTGCCAGCAGGGAGGGCCGCGGGATCTCCTACGAGCAGTACTTC
CASREGRGISYEQYF
>many|TRBV19|NA|TRBJ2-1
TGTGCCAGTACCCGTGGGGGTAGGACCTACAATGAGCAGTTCTTC
CASTRGGRTYNEQFF
>many|TRBV6-5|NA|TRBJ1-4
TGTGCCAGCAGTTACTTGACGGGGAATGAAAAACTGTTTTTT
CASSYLTGNEKLFF
>many|TRBV20-1|TRBD1|TRBJ2-2
TGCAGTGCCCCGGGACAGGGGAACACCGGGGAGCTGTTTTTT
CSAPGQGNTGELFF
>many|TRBV29-1|NA|TRBJ1-1
TGCAGCCCGGCGGGACCGGGGAACACTGAAGCTTTCTTT
CSPAGPGNTEAFF
>many|TRBV20-1|NA|TRBJ2-3
TGCAGTGCTAGGGGGGTTGCCAGGGTGGTTCCAGATACGCAGTATTTT
CSARGVARVVPDTQYF
>many|TRBV6-7|NA|TRBJ1-6
TGTGCCAGCAGTTACAGGGGAAATTCACCCCTCCACTTT
CASSYRGNSPLHF
>many|TRBV12-3/TRBV12-4|NA|TRBJ2-7
TGTGCCAGCAGTTTGTCCGGGTTTCTCTACGAGCAGTACTTC
CASSLSGFLYEQYF
>many|TRBV24-1|NA|TRBJ2-3
TGTGCCACCAGTGATCCCCGGGACCCGTTGGATACGCAGTATTTT
CATSDPRDPLDTQYF
>many|TRBV4-1|NA|TRBJ2-7
TGCGCCAGCAGCCAAGATGCTGGGGGGACCCCCTACGAGCAGTACTTC
CASSQDAGGTPYEQYF
>large|TRBV11-3|NA|TRBJ2-1
TGTGCCAGCGGGCGAGCGGGTTTCTACAATGAGCAGTTCTTC
CASGRAGFYNEQFF
>many|TRBV29-1|NA|TRBJ1-2
TGCAGCGTTGGGGGCCCCAACTATGGCTACACCTTC
CSVGGPNYGYTF
>few|TRBV6-1|NA|TRBJ2-5
TGTGCCAGCAGTGACCCCTGGACCCTCCAAGAGACCCAGTACTTC
CASSDPWTLQETQYF
>many|TRBV4-2|NA|TRBJ1-4
TGTGCCAGCAGCCCGGGGGCGCAGGATGAAAAACTGTTTTTT
CASSPGAQDEKLFF
>many|TRBV29-1|TRBD1|TRBJ2-2
TGCAGCGCAAGCCGGGACAGGGGAGCCGGGGAGCTGTTTTTT
CSASRDRGAGELFF
>many|TRBV20-1|NA|TRBJ1-4
TGCAGTGCTAGAGGGGAAAAACTGTTTTTT
CSARGEKLFF
>few|TRBV12-3/TRBV12-4|TRBD2|TRBJ2-3
TGTGCCAGCACCCACTCTGGGCCCGGGACTATCACAGATACGCAGTATTTT
CASTHSGPGTITDTQYF
>few|TRBV10-3|TRBD1|TRBJ2-1
TGTGCCATCAGTGAGGGGAGGGGACAGGGGCTATACTTGGAGCAGTTCTTC
CAISEGRGQGLYLEQFF
>many|TRBV7-9|TRBD2|TRBJ2-5
TGTGCCAGCAGATCCCGACTAGCGGAAGAGACCCAGTACTTC
CASRSRLAEETQYF
>many|TRBV6-2/TRBV6-3|NA|TRBJ2-2
TGTGCCAGCAGTGCCGCGCCCCCTTTAAGTTCCACCGGGGAGCTGTTTTTT
CASSAAPPLSSTGELFF
>many|TRBV20-1|NA|TRBJ2-1
TGCAGTGCTTCTGAATGGGGGGATGAGCAGTTCTTC
CSASEWGDEQFF
>many|TRBV2|TRBD2|TRBJ2-7
TGTGCCAGCAGTACTAGCGGGCCCCTTGGCGAGCAGTACTTC
CASSTSGPLGEQYF
>many|TRBV19|NA|TRBJ2-3
TGTGCCAGTAGTACAGCAGGAGATACGCAGTATTTT
CASSTAGDTQYF
>many|TRBV5-1|TRBD1|TRBJ2-7
TGCGCCAGCAGCTACAGCCTGGCCGGGACAGGGGCATTAAGCTCCTACGAGCAGTACTTC
CASSYSLAGTGALSSYEQYF
>few|TRBV6-1|TRBD1|TRBJ1-1
TGTGCCAGCAGTGCGCCACAGGGGGGTAACACTGAAGCTTTCTTT
CASSAPQGGNTEAFF
>many|TRBV12-3/TRBV12-4|TRBD1|TRBJ1-6
TGTGCCAGCAGCCCTGGGACAGGGGATTTCTCCTATAATTCACCCCTCCACTTT
CASSPGTGDFSYNSPLHF
>many|TRBV24-1|TRBD2|TRBJ2-1
TGTGCCACCGCTAGCGGGAGGGGAAGGGGCAATGAGCAGTTCTTC
CATASGRGRGNEQFF
>many|TRBV4-2|NA|TRBJ1-2
TGTGCCAGCAGCCAAGATATCACAGTTTCTAACTATGGCTACACCTTC
CASSQDITVSNYGYTF
>many|TRBV19|NA|TRBJ2-1
TGTGCCAGTAGTATAGCGGGGCAGGGGTACAATGAGCAGTTCTTC
CASSIAGQGYNEQFF
>many|TRBV11-2|NA|TRBJ1-4
TGTGCCAGCAGCCCCGGGGTCGGGGAAAAACTGTTTTTT
CASSPGVGEKLFF
>many|TRBV2|NA|TRBJ2-3
TGTGCCAGCAAGTCGGCTAGCACAGATACGCAGTATTTT
CASKSASTDTQYF
>NA|TRBV7-3|NA|TRBJ2-1
TGTGCTAGCAGCTTACGAGTCGGGAGAGGGTTGAACGATGAGCAGTTCTTC
CASSLRVGRGLNDEQFF
>NA|TRBV20-1|NA|TRBJ2-1
TGCAGTGCTCCCTGTGGGGGGAGCTCCTACAATGGGCAGTTCTTC
CSAPCGGSSYNGQFF
>many|TRBV7-8|NA|TRBJ2-2
TGTGCCAGCAGCCAAAGCGAGGGTTCGAACACCGGGGAGCTGTTTTTT
CASSQSEGSNTGELFF
>many|TRBV2|NA|TRBJ2-3
TGTGCCAGCAGTGAATGGGGAGCAGCGGATACGCAGTATTTT
CASSEWGAADTQYF
>many|TRBV20-1|TRBD2|TRBJ2-3
TGCAGTGCTCTCTTGACTAGCGGACCCACAGATACGCAGTATTTT
CSALLTSGPTDTQYF